Listed below are T cell receptor beta chains from one sample, sequenced in a study of blood T cell repertoires in COVID-19. Assay used: immunoSEQ multiplex PCR; TCRdb lists only in-frame clones, some missing. The table includes approximately 240,000 clones, 86% detected once. The sequencing input was PBMCs or T cells enriched from blood (not recorded which). These receptors were collected from a woman aged 45 to 65 in a cohort exposed to, infected with or recovered from COVID-19 (not recorded which). CDR3s leave out the opening cysteine and the closing phenylalanine or tryptophan. The D gene is left open where the match is weak.

j_gene: TRBJ1-1
v_gene: TRBV28
d_gene: -
CDR3aa: ASSISLLPEAF

j_gene: TRBJ2-7
v_gene: TRBV6-6
d_gene: TRBD1
CDR3aa: ASSPRTGRYEQY

j_gene: TRBJ1-1
v_gene: TRBV19
d_gene: TRBD1
CDR3aa: ASSNRGDNTEAF

j_gene: TRBJ2-5
v_gene: TRBV5-1
d_gene: -
CDR3aa: ASSPIVAETQY

j_gene: TRBJ1-1
v_gene: TRBV7-2
d_gene: -
CDR3aa: ATNPGHLMNTEAF

j_gene: TRBJ1-4
v_gene: TRBV27
d_gene: TRBD1
CDR3aa: ASSFDRANEKLF

j_gene: TRBJ1-1
v_gene: TRBV4-3
d_gene: -
CDR3aa: ASSQERAVKTEAF

j_gene: TRBJ1-4
v_gene: TRBV19
d_gene: -
CDR3aa: ASSMDTGEKLF

j_gene: TRBJ2-5
v_gene: TRBV18
d_gene: -
CDR3aa: ASSPPGGWETQY

j_gene: TRBJ2-5
v_gene: TRBV2
d_gene: -
CDR3aa: ASSERRGGPRGETQY

j_gene: TRBJ1-5
v_gene: TRBV24-1
d_gene: -
CDR3aa: ATSVSGDGNQPQH

j_gene: TRBJ1-1
v_gene: TRBV5-1
d_gene: TRBD1
CDR3aa: ASSQGVGNTAEAF

j_gene: TRBJ2-3
v_gene: TRBV28
d_gene: -
CDR3aa: ASSSPVKTDTQY

j_gene: TRBJ2-1
v_gene: TRBV6-2/TRBV6-3
d_gene: -
CDR3aa: ASSNYGEQF

j_gene: TRBJ2-5
v_gene: TRBV5-1
d_gene: -
CDR3aa: ASSLQAKQTQY

j_gene: TRBJ1-2
v_gene: TRBV6-5
d_gene: TRBD1
CDR3aa: ASRPGTGGNYGYT

j_gene: TRBJ1-5
v_gene: TRBV24-1
d_gene: TRBD1
CDR3aa: ATSEEGQAIPQPQH

j_gene: TRBJ1-1
v_gene: TRBV5-4
d_gene: -
CDR3aa: ASSLDSAEAF

j_gene: TRBJ2-5
v_gene: TRBV7-2
d_gene: TRBD2
CDR3aa: ASSPRTSGGAGETQY

j_gene: TRBJ2-2
v_gene: TRBV10-3
d_gene: TRBD1
CDR3aa: AISPRGTGGGTGELF

j_gene: TRBJ2-3
v_gene: TRBV7-7
d_gene: TRBD2
CDR3aa: ASSFGPSGADTQY

j_gene: TRBJ2-7
v_gene: TRBV9
d_gene: -
CDR3aa: ASSASIGGPLEQY

j_gene: TRBJ1-1
v_gene: TRBV7-9
d_gene: -
CDR3aa: ASSDRGGAF

j_gene: TRBJ2-3
v_gene: TRBV4-1
d_gene: -
CDR3aa: ASSQVAQRYTDTQY

j_gene: TRBJ1-4
v_gene: TRBV4-2
d_gene: -
CDR3aa: ASSFSLTVNEKLF

j_gene: TRBJ2-3
v_gene: TRBV12-3/TRBV12-4
d_gene: -
CDR3aa: ASSNPNTDTQY

j_gene: TRBJ1-2
v_gene: TRBV7-9
d_gene: -
CDR3aa: ASSLEGWDPFYGYT

j_gene: TRBJ2-2
v_gene: TRBV30
d_gene: TRBD1
CDR3aa: AWSAGTGATGELF

j_gene: TRBJ2-5
v_gene: TRBV4-3
d_gene: -
CDR3aa: ASSQRPSTGTQY

j_gene: TRBJ1-6
v_gene: TRBV30
d_gene: -
CDR3aa: AWSTEGWNSPLH

j_gene: TRBJ1-1
v_gene: TRBV13
d_gene: TRBD1
CDR3aa: ASSFRDRTEAF

j_gene: TRBJ1-1
v_gene: TRBV6-5
d_gene: -
CDR3aa: ASIPSGVSTEAF

j_gene: TRBJ1-6
v_gene: TRBV27
d_gene: TRBD1
CDR3aa: ASSLRGLENSPLH

j_gene: TRBJ1-3
v_gene: TRBV5-1
d_gene: -
CDR3aa: ASSDGQGNTIY

j_gene: TRBJ2-1
v_gene: TRBV5-4
d_gene: -
CDR3aa: ASSLEGTRAYNEQF

j_gene: TRBJ1-6
v_gene: TRBV24-1
d_gene: -
CDR3aa: ATSGGIGNSPLH

j_gene: TRBJ1-2
v_gene: TRBV28
d_gene: -
CDR3aa: ASSRYNGYGYT

j_gene: TRBJ1-4
v_gene: TRBV28
d_gene: TRBD1
CDR3aa: ASSLPGQGSEKLF

j_gene: TRBJ1-2
v_gene: TRBV7-9
d_gene: -
CDR3aa: ASSLALRAGFGYT

j_gene: TRBJ1-5
v_gene: TRBV7-2
d_gene: TRBD1
CDR3aa: ASSLAGQESQPQH

j_gene: TRBJ1-2
v_gene: TRBV3-1/TRBV3-2
d_gene: TRBD1
CDR3aa: ASTPGTGVRYGYT

j_gene: TRBJ1-1
v_gene: TRBV12-3/TRBV12-4
d_gene: -
CDR3aa: ASSLGGNTEAF

j_gene: TRBJ1-5
v_gene: TRBV28
d_gene: TRBD1
CDR3aa: ASSPLTRTGGGQPQH

j_gene: TRBJ2-1
v_gene: TRBV5-4
d_gene: TRBD2
CDR3aa: ASSSEASGYNEQF

j_gene: TRBJ1-4
v_gene: TRBV6-1
d_gene: -
CDR3aa: ASSEAAGATNEKLF

j_gene: TRBJ1-2
v_gene: TRBV5-3
d_gene: TRBD1
CDR3aa: ARSLAPRQGALLFGYT

j_gene: TRBJ2-7
v_gene: TRBV2
d_gene: TRBD1
CDR3aa: ASNGQGGDYEQY

j_gene: TRBJ1-4
v_gene: TRBV15
d_gene: -
CDR3aa: ATSRDMGEKLF

j_gene: TRBJ2-7
v_gene: TRBV12-3/TRBV12-4
d_gene: TRBD2
CDR3aa: ASSRTSSYEQY

j_gene: TRBJ1-1
v_gene: TRBV4-3
d_gene: -
CDR3aa: ASSQAVLNTEAF

j_gene: TRBJ1-1
v_gene: TRBV7-2
d_gene: -
CDR3aa: ASSHGGRGIGLNTEAF

j_gene: TRBJ2-5
v_gene: TRBV24-1
d_gene: -
CDR3aa: ATSDSPAGTQY

j_gene: TRBJ1-6
v_gene: TRBV5-6
d_gene: TRBD1
CDR3aa: ASSFQGGGSPLH